This TCR beta chain derives from a study of human T cells and chemical hapten exposure. V lost 10 bases and J 6 bases, leaving 19 bases between the germline ends. The CDR3 covers 14 residues. CDR1 and CDR2 (germline): SNHLY, FYNNEI. The table lists this clonotype with many counts. TCRdb independently ran MiXCR on the RACE reads; one entry per CDR3 protein. The sample lists 42,000 or so distinct CDR3 sequences, around 3.8% occurring once. Regarding time point: patch test 1, 2 weeks after DPC sensitization. Noted treatment: therapeutic diphenylcyclopropenone sensitization with weekly scalp DPC. Total RNA came from unfractionated whole blood.

This receptor was obtained from a man between 50 and 59 years old with alopecia areata. Some clones in this sample may be carry-over from other donors' samples. The V call is TRBV2, the J call TRBJ2-1; D may be TRBD1 or TRBD2 (6 bases each). The sample here was whole blood, taken in connection with sensitization to the hapten diphenylcyclopropenone (DPC). In DNA, the CDR3 is TGTGCCATCCCGACTAGGACAGACGGCAATGAGCAGTTCTTC. Translation: CAIPTRTDGNEQFF.